This T cell receptor beta chain appears in the sequencing data of a study of T cell repertoires in cytomegalovirus infection (dated 2019 in TCRdb). About the investigation overall: Donor HLA type was relevant to the analysis, as public TCR beta signatures indicated carriage of CMV infection together with the matching HLA type.

Sequencing took place on an Illumina HiSeq 1500. Using fastp trimming at Q25 and MiXCR clonotype assembly, TCRdb reanalyzed the public sequencing data and kept in-frame beta chains. Each entry is one CDR3 protein sequence, shown with its most common DNA and genes. Recorded for this sample are 680,000 or so distinct CDR3 sequences; roughly a third of them occurred a single time. The ten largest clones represent roughly 2.8% of the sample. V loses 3 bases of germline sequence and J loses 0 bases, and the interval between the two ends is 8 bases. The germline V gene yields SGHVS for CDR1 and FNYEAQ for CDR2. The CDR3 covers 14 residues, taking in both the cysteine and the phenylalanine. Only the CDR3 portion is preserved as DNA: 42 bases, with reading frame beginning at the first base. Points on this clonotype: It lacks a known antigen. Base qualities are not provided; no much larger clone lies one nucleotide away.

General study outcomes and caveats: In the ex vivo response, HLA-C-restricted CMV-specific TCR beta clonotypes were dominant, and in two of eight donors the single most frequent clonotype came from this HLA-C-restricted group. Cumulative frequency of public TCR beta family members discriminated carriers of CMV infection plus the relevant HLA type in this cohort and an independent approximately 340-donor cohort.

This sequence was found in a human donor in good health (CMV status not recorded). Some clones in this sample may be carry-over from other donors' samples. The chain uses TRBV7-6 and TRBJ1-1; confidence is insufficient to name the D gene. Input material: PBMCs. The CDR3 protein sequence reads: CASSFGRVNTEAFF. In nucleotide form, the sequence is TGTGCCAGCAGCTTCGGTCGTGTGAACACTGAAGCTTTCTTT.